The clone carrying this T cell receptor (beta chain) was observed many times. Sample-barcoded 5' priming and a J-beta primer mix drove a second PCR of about 6 to 12 cycles. TCRdb re-derived calls from the 5' RACE reads in MiXCR, one entry per CDR3 protein. This repertoire shows over 1,200,000 distinct CDR3 sequences, approximately 60% found once; its top ten account for 5% to 7%. These data belong to a study of blood T cells in healthy people across ages. The TCR sequence derives from a man between 18 and 29 years old in good health. The specimen sequenced was blood.

For the CDR3, the DNA is TGTGCCAGCAGTCCGCGGGGAGCCCTCTCGTTCGTTGAGACCCAGTACTTC. Its translation is CASSPRGALSFVETQYF. V gene TRBV12-3 or TRBV12-4 combines with J gene TRBJ2-5, with D possibly matching TRBD2 (6 bases). V shed 5 bases and J shed 5 bases, with 24 bases lying between them. CDR3 length: 17 amino acids.